The 13 T cell receptor beta chains listed next were all sequenced from one sample in a study of T cells in Graves' hyperthyroidism and ophthalmopathy. The TCR beta CDR3 regions underwent amplification using RNA transcripts as the source. First-round RT-PCR of the TCR CDR3 relied on the HTBI primer set. TCRdb re-analysed the multiplex PCR reads in MiXCR, keeping a single row per CDR3 protein. Of 600,000 or so distinct CDR3 sequences listed, 15% to 20% are singletons. Sequencing was carried out using blood. These receptors all come from a young woman with Graves' hyperthyroidism.

This clonotype was detected many times. V gene TRBV6-1 combines with J gene TRBJ2-3, with 13 bases fitting TRBD2. Trimming cost V 2 bases and J 2 bases; bases outside gene matches: 4. This CDR3 region has 17 residues. Germline values: CDR1 MNHNS, CDR2 SASEGT. The CDR3 region is CASSESLAGGPTDTQYF. The DNA for the CDR3 is TGTGCCAGCAGTGAATCACTAGCGGGAGGGCCCACAGATACGCAGTATTTT.

This sequence joins TRBV5-4 and TRBJ2-1, with 7 nucleotides matching TRBD2. Germline CDR1 reads SGHNT; CDR2 reads YYREEE (reference sequence). The V segment lost 2 bases and the J segment 6 bases; nucleotides outside the gene matches: 14. The CDR3 has 17 amino acids. DNA for the CDR3: TGTGCCAGCAGCTTATTGACTCTCGCGGGAGAGCCCAATGAGCAGTTCTTC. It is translated as CASSLLTLAGEPNEQFF.

About this clonotype: Being one base from a much bigger clone, this may be a read error. V is TRBV29-1 and J is TRBJ2-1, with unresolved D. Trimming took off 6 bases at V and 9 bases at J, with 12 bases between the two ends. Germline V gene sequence: CDR1 SQVTM, CDR2 ANQGSEA. The CDR3 is made up of 11 amino acids. For the CDR3, the DNA is TGCAGCGTGGGGATTAGGGTTGAGCAGTTCTTC. It translates to CSVGIRVEQFF.

This clonotype has ten or more counts. The genes are TRBV30 and TRBJ2-3, with D hard to call. Germline V CDR1 and CDR2: GTSNPN, SVGIG (reference sequence). CDR3 length equals 14 residues. V lost 6 bases and J lost 0, with 13 bases in between. CDR3 sequence (DNA): TGTGCCTGCAAACTTCACCCCAGCACAGATACGCAGTATTTT. Translated: CACKLHPSTDTQYF.

The chain links TRBV25-1 to TRBJ2-4; D is unclear. This CDR3 is built from 14 residues. Germline CDR1 MGHDK, CDR2 SYGVNS. V gave up 3 bases and J gave up 1 base, with 7 bases separating them. CDR3 region: CASSDSRAKNIQYF. The CDR3 region has the DNA TGTGCCAGCAGTGACAGTCGTGCCAAAAACATTCAGTACTTC.

The chain joins TRBV12-3 or TRBV12-4 to TRBJ1-2; D is undetermined. This CDR3 region has 12 residues. V lost 6 bases, J lost 2 bases, and 7 bases lay in between. The CDR3 nucleotides read TGTGCCAGCAGAAGGAAAAACTATGGCTACACCTTC. Its protein is CASRRKNYGYTF.

The V call is TRBV12-3 or TRBV12-4, the J call TRBJ1-3; no clear D. CDR3 size: 13 residues. Trimming cost V 2 bases and J 8 bases, with 10 bases left between them. The CDR3 reads CASSLLQAHTIYF. CDR3 nucleotides: TGTGCCAGCAGTTTATTGCAGGCTCACACCATATATTTT.

This chain joins TRBV27 and TRBJ2-7, with a tentative D call TRBD2 (7 bases). The CDR3 totals 18 residues. The ends were cut back, 0 bases at V and 2 bases at J, with 20 bases in the middle. Germline CDR1 reads MNHEY; CDR2 reads SMNVEV (reference sequence). CDR3 loop: CASSLSKGGLAFAYEQYF. The CDR3 region has the DNA TGTGCCAGCAGTTTATCGAAGGGGGGGCTAGCGTTTGCCTACGAGCAGTACTTC.

This clonotype has only a few counts. The V gene is TRBV20-1, the J gene TRBJ1-2, with TRBD1 matching over 8 bases. CDR1 and CDR2 from the germline V gene are DFQATT and SNEGSKA (reference sequence). After removal of 6 bases from V and 8 bases from J, the junction contained 11 bases not matched to a gene. There are 13 residues in the CDR3. The DNA of the CDR3 is TGCAGTGCCTCAGACAGGGGCTCATTCGGCTACACCTTC. Amino acids: CSASDRGSFGYTF.

This clonotype was found many times. The chain joins TRBV7-9 to TRBJ2-3, with D perhaps TRBD1 (5 bases). V was trimmed by 3 bases and J by 8 bases, leaving 9 bases between them. There are 12 residues in the CDR3. Germline V gene lookup returns CDR1 SEHNR and CDR2 FQNEAQ (reference sequence). The CDR3 nucleotides are TGTGCCAGCAGCTTCAGGCAGGGTACGCAGTATTTT. Its translation is CASSFRQGTQYF.

The CDR3 region has the DNA TGCGCCAGCAGCTTGTATCGCGCCCGAGAGACCCAGTACTTC. Protein product: CASSLYRARETQYF. This chain connects TRBV5-1 to TRBJ2-5, with D hard to call. The germline gives CDR1 SGHRS, CDR2 YFSETQ. This CDR3 spans 14 amino acids. Trimming removed 1 base from V and 4 bases from J, with 11 bases in between.

A few counts support this clonotype. This chain joins TRBV6-1 and TRBJ1-4; 10 bases align to TRBD1. Germline assignment: CDR1 MNHNS and CDR2 SASEGT. This CDR3 comprises 13 residues. Trimming at V came to 11 bases and at J to 7 bases, leaving 7 bases not matched to a gene. CDR3 DNA: TGTGCCGCTCGAGGGACAGGGGCTGAAAAACTGTTTTTT. Its translation is CAARGTGAEKLFF.

This clonotype was seen repeatedly, ten times or more. The chain carries TRBV20-1 and TRBJ2-7; D gene ambiguous. CDR1 DFQATT and CDR2 SNEGSKA come from the germline V gene (reference sequence). The CDR3 is 11 amino acids. V lost 4 bases, J lost 2 bases, and 6 bases lay in between. CDR3 sequence: CSATRAYEQYF. CDR3 nucleotides: TGCAGTGCTACACGGGCCTACGAGCAGTACTTC.